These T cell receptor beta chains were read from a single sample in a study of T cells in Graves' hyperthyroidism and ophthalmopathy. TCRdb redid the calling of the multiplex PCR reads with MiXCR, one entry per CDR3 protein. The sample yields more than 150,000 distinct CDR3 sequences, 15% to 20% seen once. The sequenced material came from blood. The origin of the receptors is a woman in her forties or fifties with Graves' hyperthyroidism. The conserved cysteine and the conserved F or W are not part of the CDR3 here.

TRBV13	ASSLGPPGGGEAF
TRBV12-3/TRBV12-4	ASSSPGTGRGYNEQF
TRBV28	ASSPAYRVGQAQH
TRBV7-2	ASSQRISGGATYEQY
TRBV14	ASTGSSLFDTQY
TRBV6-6	ASSLAQQGTDTQY
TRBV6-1	ATKGSSSGANVLT
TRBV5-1	ASSLVTGTGGSSPLH
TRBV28	ASSLGGSGELF
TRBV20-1	SARDRGWVAKNIQY
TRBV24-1	ATSDWEGSTGELF
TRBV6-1	ASSFTGETYGYT
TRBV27	ASSPDRVNGYT